These 30 T cell receptor beta chains share one sample of origin, sequenced in a study of blood T cell repertoires in COVID-19. Clones were sequenced by immunoSEQ multiplex PCR, and TCRdb holds only the in-frame ones, with some missing. Among some 270,000 clones listed, roughly nine tenths were seen once. Sequencing used peripheral blood. These receptors all stem from a woman in her forties who had recovered from COVID-19.

This chain joins TRBV29-1 and TRBJ2-1, with no clear D. Germline V lookup: CDR1 SQVTM, CDR2 ANQGSEA. V was clipped by 1 base and J by 0 bases, with 10 bases between them. CDR3 length: 15 residues. CDR3 sequence (DNA): TGCAGCGTTGAAGGTGGAGTCGGCTCCTACAATGAGCAGTTCTTC. Amino acids: CSVEGGVGSYNEQFF.

V usage is TRBV30 and J usage is TRBJ1-1, with 8 bases aligning to TRBD1. The CDR3 runs 14 residues. The germline V gene has CDR1 GTSNPN and CDR2 SVGIG (reference sequence). The trim removed 3 bases at V and 0 bases at J, leaving 3 bases unmatched. CDR3 residues: CAWRAGGMNTEAFF. The CDR3 region has the DNA TGTGCCTGGAGGGCAGGGGGCATGAACACTGAAGCTTTCTTT. The entire variable domain, with the rest obtained from reference TRBV30 and TRBJ1-1, is as follows: SQTIHQWPATLVQPVGSPLSLECTVEGTSNPNLYWYRQAAGRGLQLLFYSVGIGQISSEVPQNLSASRPQDRQFILSSKKLLLSDSGFYLCAWRAGGMNTEAFFGQGTRLTVV.

The chain employs TRBV11-1 and TRBJ2-7, with D tentatively TRBD2 (5 bases). V was pared by 4 bases and J by 7 bases, with 14 bases between. CDR1 and CDR2 (germline): SGHAT, FQDESV (reference sequence). The CDR3 length is 13 residues. The CDR3 is CASSYPLGEEQYF. The CDR3 DNA reads TGTGCCAGCAGCTACCCCCTGGGAGAAGAGCAGTACTTC.

The chain carries TRBV6-5 and TRBJ1-2; D not resolved. Trimming pared 0 bases from V and 4 bases from J, leaving 6 bases between. Germline CDR1 reads MNHEY; CDR2 reads SVGAGI. The CDR3 covers 13 residues. CDR3 sequence (DNA): TGTGCCAGCAGTTACTCGATCAGCTATGGCTACACCTTC. Amino acids: CASSYSISYGYTF.

The rearrangement links TRBV3-1 (or the pseudogene TRBV3-2) to TRBJ2-7; the D gene is possibly TRBD2 (5 bases). Trimming took 0 bases from V and 3 from J, leaving 12 bases between them. Germline CDR1 is LGHDT and CDR2 is YNNKEL (reference sequence). CDR3 length: 15 amino acids. CDR3 in amino acids: CASSQDGSGFYEQYF. DNA for the CDR3: TGTGCCAGCAGCCAAGATGGGTCGGGATTCTACGAGCAGTACTTC.

The gene calls are TRBV2 and TRBJ2-7; TRBD2 might be the D (6 bases). Germline CDR1 SNHLY, CDR2 FYNNEI. This CDR3 comprises 13 residues. Trimming removed 4 bases at V and 3 bases at J, with 10 bases between. CDR3 region: CASSGGLLYEQYF. In DNA form, the CDR3 reads TGTGCCAGCAGTGGGGGACTCCTCTACGAGCAGTACTTC.

CDR3 bases: TGTGCCTGGAGTGGGGACAGGGATACCACTGAAGCTTTCTTT. This sequence encodes CAWSGDRDTTEAFF. V gene TRBV30 combines with J gene TRBJ1-1; 9 nucleotides align to TRBD1. The CDR3 spans 14 residues. V dropped 1 base and J dropped 4; count of bases not matched to a gene: 4. Looked up from germline, CDR1 is GTSNPN and CDR2 is SVGIG (reference sequence). The full variable domain, rest sourced from reference TRBV30 and TRBJ1-1, is SQTIHQWPATLVQPVGSPLSLECTVEGTSNPNLYWYRQAAGRGLQLLFYSVGIGQISSEVPQNLSASRPQDRQFILSSKKLLLSDSGFYLCAWSGDRDTTEAFFGQGTRLTVV.

This clone occurred a few times. The chain employs TRBV5-4 and TRBJ2-2, with 7 positions matching TRBD1. CDR3 size: 16 residues. Germline V gene lookup returns CDR1 SGHNT and CDR2 YYREEE (reference sequence). The V segment lost 1 base and the J segment 5 bases; nucleotides outside the gene matches: 8. CDR3 nucleotides: TGTGCCAGCAGCTTGAACAGGGGCGCTAATACCGGGGAGCTGTTTTTT. Its protein product is CASSLNRGANTGELFF.

V is TRBV5-1 and J is TRBJ2-2; D unresolved. The V gene's germline CDR1 is SGHRS and CDR2 YFSETQ. The V and J ends lost 0 bases and 5 bases respectively, with 8 bases between them. The CDR3 contains 14 residues. CDR3 sequence reads: CASSLGLETGELFF. In DNA form, the CDR3 reads TGCGCCAGCAGCTTGGGCCTAGAGACCGGGGAGCTGTTTTTT. The variable domain in full, with the rest retrieved from reference TRBV5-1 and TRBJ2-2, is KAGVTQTPRYLIKTRGQQVTLSCSPISGHRSVSWYQQTPGQGLQFLFEYFSETQRNKGNFPGRFSGRQFSNSRSEMNVSTLELGDSALYLCASSLGLETGELFFGEGSRLTVL.

This clone was seen ten or more times. This sequence joins TRBV7-6 and TRBJ1-4; maybe TRBD1 (6 bases). Trimming cost V 2 bases and J 3 bases, with 16 bases left between them. The germline gives CDR1 SGHVS, CDR2 FNYEAQ. CDR3 length equals 17 residues. CDR3 in amino acids: CASSLKVPGESNEKLFF. DNA of the CDR3: TGTGCCAGCAGCTTAAAAGTCCCAGGGGAATCTAATGAAAAACTGTTTTTT.

This chain's CDR3 is CASSPREETQYF. The CDR3 region has the DNA TGTGCCAGCAGTCCCAGGGAAGAGACCCAGTACTTC. This chain connects TRBV12-3 or TRBV12-4 to TRBJ2-5, with a tentative D call TRBD1 (5 bases). CDR3 length: 12 residues. Trimming took 5 bases from V and 3 from J, leaving 7 bases between them.

CDR3 DNA sequence: TGTGCCAGCAGTAGACAAATAGAATACAGGGGGCTCTATCCGAACTATGGCTACACCTTC. Protein sequence: CASSRQIEYRGLYPNYGYTF. The chain is built from TRBV27 and TRBJ1-2, with 9 bases matching TRBD1. After removal of 5 bases from V and 2 bases from J, the junction contained 21 bases not matched to a gene. The CDR3 extends over 20 amino acids. The germline V gene encodes CDR1 MNHEY and CDR2 SMNVEV (reference sequence).

The chain uses TRBV5-1 and TRBJ2-7, with TRBD2 matching over 7 bases. There are 15 residues in the CDR3. The ends lost 2 bases at V and 1 base at J; junction bases unmatched: 6. Germline V gives CDR1 SGHRS, CDR2 YFSETQ. For the CDR3, the DNA is TGCGCCAGCAGCTTCTGGGCGGGAGAATCCTACGAGCAGTACGTC. It codes for CASSFWAGESYEQYV.

The V call is TRBV18, the J call TRBJ2-7; TRBD1 is a possible D gene (6 bases). This CDR3 spans 15 amino acids. The germline V gene has CDR1 KGHSH and CDR2 LQKENI. V lost 1 base to trimming and J lost 2 bases, with 12 bases between them. The CDR3 DNA sequence: TGTGCCAGCTCACCACGGACAGATCCAACCTACGAGCAGTACGTC. Its protein product is CASSPRTDPTYEQYV.

The gene calls are TRBV3-1 (or the pseudogene TRBV3-2) and TRBJ2-6, with 8 bases fitting TRBD1. V trimming: 1 base; J trimming: 0 bases; junction bases outside the gene matches: 11. CDR1 is LGHDT and CDR2 is YNNKEL in the germline V gene (reference sequence). The CDR3 has 20 amino acids. The DNA for the CDR3 is TGTGCCAGCAGCCAAGCCTTCCCGGGACAGGCCATCTCTGGGGCCAACGTCCTGACTTTC. This gives the protein CASSQAFPGQAISGANVLTF.

V and J are TRBV19 and TRBJ2-3; no clear D gene. The V gene's germline CDR1 is LNHDA and CDR2 SQIVND (reference sequence). The CDR3 has 13 residues. The ends were cut back, 4 bases at V and 3 bases at J, with 8 bases in the middle. CDR3: CASSNRRTDTQYF. The DNA of the CDR3 is TGTGCCAGTAGTAACCGTCGGACAGATACGCAGTATTTT.

The chain is built from TRBV6-1 and TRBJ1-1, with TRBD1 matching 9 bases. This CDR3 contains 14 residues. Germline V gene lookup returns CDR1 MNHNS and CDR2 SASEGT. With 4 bases clipped from V and 5 bases from J, the junction kept 5 bases outside the gene matches. CDR3 DNA sequence: TGTGCCAGCAGTGGAGCGACAGGGGGGACTGAAGCTTTCTTT. Amino acids: CASSGATGGTEAFF.

This clone was seen once. The rearrangement links TRBV5-1 to TRBJ2-3; 12 bases are shared with TRBD1. Unmatched junction bases numbered 6, after V lost 4 bases and J lost 6 bases. The germline gives CDR1 SGHRS, CDR2 YFSETQ. The CDR3 is made up of 15 amino acids. CDR3 coding DNA: TGCGCCAGCAGCCGGGGACAGGGGGCTCATGATACGCAGTATTTT. Translating it yields CASSRGQGAHDTQYF. Full variable domain (outside the CDR3, taken from reference TRBV5-1 and TRBJ2-3): KAGVTQTPRYLIKTRGQQVTLSCSPISGHRSVSWYQQTPGQGLQFLFEYFSETQRNKGNFPGRFSGRQFSNSRSEMNVSTLELGDSALYLCASSRGQGAHDTQYFGPGTRLTVL.

The chain combines TRBV21-1 with TRBJ2-4; TRBD2 is taken as the D call from the table, unchecked against the DNA. TRBV21-1 is tagged as a pseudogene. The CDR3 is 17 amino acids. CDR3 DNA: TGTGCCAGCAGCAAAGCGCTGGCGGTTTTAGCCAAAAACATTCAGTACTTC. Its protein is CASSKALAVLAKNIQYF.

V gene TRBV30 combines with J gene TRBJ1-2; maybe TRBD1 (5 bases). Germline CDR1 is GTSNPN and CDR2 is SVGIG (reference sequence). CDR3 length: 13 residues. Trimming took off 1 base at V and 2 bases at J, with 8 bases between the two ends. CDR3 in amino acids: CAWSATANYGYTF. In nucleotides, the CDR3 is TGTGCCTGGAGTGCGACAGCGAACTATGGCTACACCTTC.

The chain recombines TRBV30 with TRBJ1-2; no reliable D call. V was trimmed by 3 bases and J by 3 bases, leaving 5 bases between them. From germline, CDR1 is GTSNPN and CDR2 SVGIG (reference sequence). The CDR3 has 11 amino acids. The DNA of the CDR3 is TGTGCCTGGAGGGCAGACTATGGCTACACCTTC. It specifies CAWRADYGYTF.

The chain joins TRBV4-1 to TRBJ2-3; maybe TRBD2 (5 bases). With 0 bases removed from V and 0 bases from J, the gap between germline ends came to 16 bases. The CDR3 has 18 residues. CDR1 and CDR2 (germline): MGHRA, YSYEKL. CDR3 sequence: CASSQETNWRVSTDTQYF. CDR3 sequence (DNA): TGCGCCAGCAGCCAAGAGACCAACTGGCGGGTAAGCACAGATACGCAGTATTTT.

The chain links TRBV19 to TRBJ1-4; the match to TRBD1 covers 8 bases. The CDR3 length is 14 residues. Germline CDR1 is LNHDA and CDR2 is SQIVND (reference sequence). The junction had 3 bases not matched to a gene; V was cut back by 2 bases and J by 7 bases. DNA of the CDR3: TGTGCCAGTAGTATACAGGGGGCATCTGAAAAACTGTTTTTT. It specifies CASSIQGASEKLFF. Looking up the rest from reference TRBV19 and TRBJ1-4 gives the full variable domain: DGGITQSPKYLFRKEGQNVTLSCEQNLNHDAMYWYRQDPGQGLRLIYYSQIVNDFQKGDIAEGYSVSREKKESFPLTVTSAQKNPTAFYLCASSIQGASEKLFFGSGTQLSVL.

The rearrangement uses TRBV7-9 and TRBJ1-2, with D maybe TRBD1 (6 bases). V was trimmed by 8 bases and J by 1 base, leaving 11 bases between them. The V gene's germline CDR1 is SEHNR and CDR2 FQNEAQ (reference sequence). CDR3 size: 13 residues. CDR3 coding DNA: TGTGCCAGCGGCACAGGGATTAACTATGGCTACACCTTC. This translates into CASGTGINYGYTF.

The chain recombines TRBV18 with TRBJ1-1; perhaps TRBD1 as D (5 bases). V was cut by 2 bases and J by 6 bases, with 13 bases left in between. The CDR3 has 14 residues. Germline CDR1 and CDR2: KGHSH and LQKENI. The CDR3 coding sequence is TGTGCCAGCTCACCAAAACAGGCTGGCGCTGAAGCTTTCTTT. This gives the protein CASSPKQAGAEAFF. The variable domain in full, completed from reference TRBV18 and TRBJ1-1, reads NAGVMQNPRHLVRRRGQEARLRCSPMKGHSHVYWYRQLPEEGLKFMVYLQKENIIDESGMPKERFSAEFPKEGPSILRIQQVVRGDSAAYFCASSPKQAGAEAFFGQGTRLTVV.

This chain joins TRBV10-3 and TRBJ2-7, with D unclear. The germline gives CDR1 ENHRY, CDR2 SYGVKD. V lost 6 bases to trimming and J lost 0 bases, with 15 bases between them. The CDR3 sequence is 15 residues long. This CDR3 is CAISREQATSYEQYF. CDR3 DNA: TGTGCCATCAGCCGCGAGCAGGCAACCTCCTACGAGCAGTACTTC.

The chain combines TRBV19 with TRBJ2-1; possibly TRBD2 for D (6 bases). V lost 5 bases to trimming and J lost 5 bases, with 16 bases between them. The CDR3 runs to 15 residues. Germline CDR1 is LNHDA and CDR2 is SQIVND (reference sequence). As DNA, the CDR3 is TGTGCCAGTAGTTCACTCCGGGAGTCAAACAATGAGCAGTTCTTC. This translates into CASSSLRESNNEQFF.

The CDR3 bases are TGTGCCAGCAGGGAGCGGGGTTCACCCCTCCACTTT. Amino acid sequence: CASRERGSPLHF. This chain uses TRBV2 with TRBJ1-6; D remains ambiguous. V was clipped by 6 bases and J by 9 bases, with 9 bases between them. The CDR3 runs to 12 residues. CDR1 and CDR2 (germline): SNHLY, FYNNEI.

This clone was counted once. The V gene is TRBV13, the J gene TRBJ2-1; possibly TRBD1 for D (6 bases). This CDR3 has 16 residues. V was clipped by 4 bases and J by 0 bases, with 13 bases between them. Germline values: CDR1 PRHDT, CDR2 FYEKMQ (reference sequence). The chain's CDR3 is CASSYTRGSSYNEQFF. CDR3 nucleotides: TGTGCCAGCAGCTACACTAGGGGGAGCTCCTACAATGAGCAGTTCTTC.

This chain connects TRBV28 to TRBJ1-1; D may be TRBD1 (5 bases). The germline gives CDR1 MDHEN, CDR2 SYDVKM. Between the trimmed V and J ends, which lost 2 bases and 4 bases, there was a span of 8 bases. The CDR3 runs to 13 residues. The CDR3 nucleotides read TGTGCCAGCAGTTTAGTCGGGGGCACTGAAGCTTTCTTT. Protein: CASSLVGGTEAFF. The full variable domain, rest sourced from reference TRBV28 and TRBJ1-1, is DVKVTQSSRYLVKRTGEKVFLECVQDMDHENMFWYRQDPGLGLRLIYFSYDVKMKEKGDIPEGYSVSREKKERFSLILESASTNQTSMYLCASSLVGGTEAFFGQGTRLTVV.